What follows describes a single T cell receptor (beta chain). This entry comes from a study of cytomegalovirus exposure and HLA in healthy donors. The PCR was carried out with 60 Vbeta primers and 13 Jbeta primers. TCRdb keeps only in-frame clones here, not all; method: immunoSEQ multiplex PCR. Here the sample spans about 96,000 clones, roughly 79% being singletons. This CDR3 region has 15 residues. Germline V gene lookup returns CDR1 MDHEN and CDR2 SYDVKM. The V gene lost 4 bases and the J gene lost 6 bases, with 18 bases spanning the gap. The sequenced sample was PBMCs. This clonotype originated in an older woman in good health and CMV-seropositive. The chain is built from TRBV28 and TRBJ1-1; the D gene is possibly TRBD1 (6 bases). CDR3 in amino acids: CASSSGQTVRPEAFF. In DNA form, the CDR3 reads TGTGCCAGCAGTTCCGGACAGACCGTTCGGCCTGAAGCTTTCTTT.